Below are 8 T cell receptor beta chains sequenced from a single sample in a study of T cell responses to AZD1222 COVID-19 vaccine. Data came from immunoSEQ multiplex PCR; TCRdb stores just in-frame clones and leaves some out. The sample records 150,000 or so clones, around 95% being singletons. Source: peripheral blood, taken on day 0 of AZD1222 vaccination. The receptor set was obtained from an adult in good health.

J is TRBJ1-6 and V is TRBV4-2, with a weak D call TRBD1 (6 bases). The CDR3 is made up of 16 amino acids. Trimming stripped 0 bases from V and 10 bases from J, with 16 bases between. The germline V gene has CDR1 LGHNA and CDR2 YNFKEQ. The CDR3 DNA is TGTGCCAGCAGCCAAGAGGGAACCGGGGGCTCCTCACCCCTCCACTTT. This translates into CASSQEGTGGSSPLHF.

The chain carries TRBV14 and TRBJ2-1; maybe TRBD1 (6 bases). The CDR3 extends over 14 amino acids. The germline CDR1 and CDR2 sequences are SGHDN and FVKESK. The V and J ends lost 6 bases and 4 bases respectively, with 13 bases between them. CDR3: CASRPGHLYNEQFF. The CDR3 nucleotides are TGTGCCAGCAGACCGGGACATCTATACAATGAGCAGTTCTTC.

The chain employs TRBV27 and TRBJ1-5; D ambiguous. The V and J ends lost 5 bases and 3 bases respectively, with 8 bases between them. The CDR3 is 13 amino acids. Germline V gives CDR1 MNHEY, CDR2 SMNVEV (reference sequence). The CDR3 DNA follows: TGTGCCAGCAGTATCAGGTCCAATCAGCCCCAGCATTTT. It encodes CASSIRSNQPQHF.

The gene calls are TRBV20-1 and TRBJ2-7; the match to TRBD2 covers 7 bases. Germline values: CDR1 DFQATT, CDR2 SNEGSKA (reference sequence). This CDR3 is 14 amino acids long. The trim removed 3 bases at V and 2 bases at J, leaving 7 bases unmatched. CDR3 sequence reads: CSASWEGRTYEQYF. CDR3 DNA sequence: TGCAGTGCTAGTTGGGAGGGCCGGACCTACGAGCAGTACTTC.

This clone was counted once. V usage is TRBV6-1 and J usage is TRBJ1-5, with 7 nucleotides matching TRBD1. Per the germline V gene, CDR1 is MNHNS and CDR2 is SASEGT. The J segment lost 2 bases and the V segment lost 4 bases, leaving 8 bases of the junction unmatched. CDR3 length equals 16 residues. The CDR3 region is CASSADRRKGNQPQHF. Here the CDR3 DNA reads TGTGCCAGCAGTGCGGACAGGAGAAAAGGCAATCAGCCCCAGCATTTT.

The J gene is TRBJ1-2, the V gene TRBV27; D is uncertain. The CDR3 is 13 residues long. The V and J ends lost 3 bases and 5 bases respectively, with 10 bases between them. Germline CDR1 is MNHEY and CDR2 is SMNVEV (reference sequence). The CDR3 loop reads CASSLNEFYGYTF. The CDR3 bases are TGTGCCAGCAGTTTGAACGAGTTTTATGGCTACACCTTC.

The rearrangement joins TRBV20-1 to TRBJ1-3; D is possibly TRBD1 (5 bases). The CDR3 runs to 16 residues. Trimming shortened V by 3 bases and J by 0 bases, and 15 bases separated the two germline ends. Germline CDR1 and CDR2: DFQATT and SNEGSKA (reference sequence). The CDR3 coding sequence is TGCAGTGCTAGTCCCTTTAAGAGGGGCTCTGGAAACACCATATATTTT. Protein: CSASPFKRGSGNTIYF.

Written as DNA, the CDR3 is TGCAGTTCTGGTGGGGATGGAGGCTATGGCTACACCTTC. Translation: CSSGGDGGYGYTF. The chain couples TRBV20-1 to TRBJ1-2; D gene ambiguous. Trimming took off 8 bases at V and 4 bases at J, with 17 bases between the two ends. This CDR3 is 13 amino acids long. Germline V lookup: CDR1 DFQATT, CDR2 SNEGSKA (reference sequence).